This TCR beta chain was documented in a study of T cell responses to AZD1222 COVID-19 vaccine (dated by TCRdb to the early 2020s). With regard to the full study: Because spike-specific TCR depth and breadth did not differ between the two schedules, AZD1222 recipients who got a second dose at roughly 4 weeks were pooled with those who got a second dose at roughly 12 weeks. Trial participants were enrolled into age subgroups of 18-55, 56-69 and 70-plus years, which contained approximately 150, 30 and 60 TCR-sequenced participants, respectively. A total of about 230 trial participants underwent TCR sequencing, of whom about 210 received two doses of AZD1222 and some 25 received two doses of the MenACWY control vaccine.

This clone was seen a few times. Its antigen remains undetermined. No qualities accompany the bases; no much larger clone lies one base away. What the work shows at the level of the full study, not this receptor alone: Most participants were white British and females outnumbered males, and the authors suggested that clonal diversity may have been underestimated. The 56-69-year group was small, and its depth increase did not reach significance, likely because of low power. Spike-specific TCR breadth and depth rose significantly after two AZD1222 doses compared with day 0 and with MenACWY recipients. Vaccine-associated CD4 TCRs spanned the whole spike protein, with dominant responses in regions 160-218 and 743-854. Conclusions about previously exposed vaccinees are limited because only a handful of AZD1222 recipients were SARS-CoV-2 seropositive at baseline. Because no day 14 peak-response samples were available, repertoires were characterized only after the peak T cell response. Epitopes outside the regions mutated in the B.1.351 and B.1.1.7 variants were reportedly recognized by nearly half of the unique spike-specific TCRs.

CDR1 and CDR2, looked up from the germline V gene, are SGHVS and FQNEAQ. Counted from cysteine to phenylalanine, this CDR3 has 13 amino acids. Solely the CDR3 DNA is kept, with 39 bases framed from the first base. A distance of 13 bases separates the germline ends of V and J, which lose 7 bases and 6 bases respectively. The CDR3 regions of human TCRbeta chains were subjected to immunosequencing. The study's processing was this. Repertoire TCRs were checked for matches against a reference library of SARS-CoV-2-specific TCRs that had been generated using the MIRA antigen-specificity platform. Breadth meant the fraction of unique TCRs that were SARS-CoV-2-associated, whereas depth meant the fraction of total T cells that were SARS-CoV-2-associated. Using the MIRA data, each spike-specific TCR was mapped to the spike region that the TCR reacts to and placed in a CD4 or CD8 class. Log10-transformed breadth and depth values were compared by one-way ANOVA with Sidak's multiple comparisons tests. TCRdb took over this immuneACCESS table, retaining in-frame rearrangements with V and J assigned. Such tables are incomplete; in checked studies, under half of the missing clones stem from an unresolved V gene, and the remainder is unexplained. From that table come the V and J calls and clone size; the DNA was used to work out D and trimming. This sample gives approximately 180,000 clones in total; around 90% of them show up just once. The top ten constitute approximately 1.6% of the sample.

Taken with the paper, the label for time point translates to: baseline before first vaccination. Samples from vaccinated people were obtained from the UK trials COV001 and COV002, which included a single-blind randomized controlled phase 2/3 trial of AZD1222 (ChAdOx1 nCoV-19) in healthy adults. For TCRbeta chain sequencing, PBMC samples from trial participants were taken at day 0 and at day 28 after the second dose. Specimen: peripheral blood, collected on day 0 of AZD1222 vaccination. This sequence originates from an adult in good health. The chain is encoded by TRBV7-8 joined to TRBJ2-1, with the identity of the D gene unclear. The CDR3 protein sequence reads: CASTPRALNEQFF. The nucleotide sequence is TGTGCCAGCACCCCCCGGGCGCTCAATGAGCAGTTCTTC.